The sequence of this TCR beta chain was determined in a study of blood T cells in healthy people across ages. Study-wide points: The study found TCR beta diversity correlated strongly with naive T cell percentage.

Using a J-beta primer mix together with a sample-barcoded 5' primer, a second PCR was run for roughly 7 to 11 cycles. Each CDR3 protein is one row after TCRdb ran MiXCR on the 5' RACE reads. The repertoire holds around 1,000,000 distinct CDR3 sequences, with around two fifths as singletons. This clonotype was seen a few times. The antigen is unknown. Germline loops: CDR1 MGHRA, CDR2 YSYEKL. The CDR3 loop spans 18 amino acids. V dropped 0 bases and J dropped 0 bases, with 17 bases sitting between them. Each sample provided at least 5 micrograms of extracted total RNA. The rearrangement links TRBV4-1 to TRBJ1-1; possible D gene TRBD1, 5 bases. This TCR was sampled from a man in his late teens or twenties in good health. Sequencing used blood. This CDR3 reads CASSQERASGRLNTEAFF. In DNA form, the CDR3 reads TGCGCCAGCAGCCAAGAACGCGCGTCGGGGCGGCTGAACACTGAAGCTTTCTTT.